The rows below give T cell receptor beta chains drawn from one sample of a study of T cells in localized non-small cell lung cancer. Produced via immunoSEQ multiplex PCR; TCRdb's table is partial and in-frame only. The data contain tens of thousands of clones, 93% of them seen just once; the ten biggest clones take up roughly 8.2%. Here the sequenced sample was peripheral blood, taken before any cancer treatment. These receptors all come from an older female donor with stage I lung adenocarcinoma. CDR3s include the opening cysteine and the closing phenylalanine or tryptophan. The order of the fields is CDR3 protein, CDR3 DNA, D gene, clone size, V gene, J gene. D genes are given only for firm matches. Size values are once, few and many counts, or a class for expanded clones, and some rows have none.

CASSLNREGGYTF	TGTGCCAGCAGCTTAAACAGGGAAGGTGGCTACACCTTC	-	-	TRBV7-2	TRBJ1-2
CASSPPAEAFF	TGTGCCAGCAGCCCGCCGGCGGAAGCTTTCTTT	-	-	TRBV7-9	TRBJ1-1
CASSQDSGRGTDTQYF	TGTGCCAGCAGCCAAGACAGCGGGAGGGGCACAGATACGCAGTATTTT	TRBD2	-	TRBV14	TRBJ2-3
CASSLVDSETQYF	TGTGCCAGCAGCTTGGTAGATTCAGAGACCCAGTACTTC	-	-	TRBV5-4	TRBJ2-5
CASSLVQRNTGELFF	TGTGCCAGCAGCTTGGTCCAGCGAAACACCGGGGAGCTGTTTTTT	-	once	TRBV5-4	TRBJ2-2
CASSTSGNHPTGELFF	TGTGCCAGCAGCACCAGTGGCAATCATCCGACCGGGGAGCTGTTTTTT	-	-	TRBV7-2	TRBJ2-2
CASSLAGLAGGPSYNEQFF	TGTGCCAGCAGCTTAGCGGGACTAGCGGGGGGGCCCTCCTACAATGAGCAGTTCTTC	TRBD2	-	TRBV7-6	TRBJ2-1
CASIRFSNTGELFF	TGTGCCAGCATAAGGTTTTCGAACACCGGGGAGCTGTTTTTT	-	once	TRBV2	TRBJ2-2
CASSLDGAGSNEQFF	TGTGCCAGCAGCTTAGATGGGGCAGGGAGCAATGAGCAGTTCTTC	-	-	TRBV11-3	TRBJ2-1
CASSLDLRGGELFF	TGTGCCAGCAGCTTAGACCTGCGCGGCGGGGAGCTGTTTTTT	-	-	TRBV11-3	TRBJ2-2
CASSQFSGGVEQFF	TGCGCCAGCAGCCAATTTAGCGGGGGGGTTGAGCAGTTCTTC	TRBD2	-	TRBV4-1	TRBJ2-1
CASSFRQGAEAFF	TGTGCCAGCAGCTTTAGACAGGGGGCTGAAGCTTTCTTT	TRBD1	-	TRBV11-2	TRBJ1-1
CASSSQRTSTDTQYF	TGTGCCAGCAGTTCGCAGCGGACTTCCACAGATACGCAGTATTTT	-	-	TRBV28	TRBJ2-3
CASSTRFPDQTQYF	TGTGCCAGTAGCACGAGATTCCCCGACCAGACCCAGTACTTC	-	-	TRBV19	TRBJ2-5
CASSLGQKNEQFF	TGTGCTAGCAGCTTAGGACAGAAAAATGAGCAGTTCTTC	-	-	TRBV7-7	TRBJ2-1
CASSLDGTANTEAFF	TGTGCCAGCAGCTTGGACGGGACAGCGAACACTGAAGCTTTCTTT	TRBD1	-	TRBV5-4	TRBJ1-1
CASTRASSNQPQHF	TGTGCCAGCACCCGGGCCTCTAGCAATCAGCCCCAGCATTTT	-	-	TRBV6-6	TRBJ1-5
CASSQIGGVIDTQYF	TGTGCCAGCAGTCAGATAGGGGGGGTCATAGATACGCAGTATTTT	-	-	TRBV6-5	TRBJ2-3
CASSADRGDGYTF	TGTGCCAGCAGCGCCGACAGGGGTGACGGCTACACCTTC	TRBD1	-	TRBV28	TRBJ1-2
CASSLEVAGAEQYF	TGTGCCAGCAGCTTAGAAGTGGCGGGGGCCGAGCAGTACTTC	-	few	TRBV7-9	TRBJ2-7
CASSFLTAYYGYTF	TGTGCCAGCAGCTTTCTGACGGCGTACTATGGCTACACCTTC	-	-	TRBV5-4	TRBJ1-2
CASSQANSPDTQYF	TGTGCCAGCAGCCAAGCCAACAGCCCAGATACGCAGTATTTT	-	-	TRBV14	TRBJ2-3
CASSLLSALGAGELFF	TGTGCCAGCAGTTTATTGAGCGCCCTGGGGGCCGGGGAGCTGTTTTTT	-	-	TRBV28	TRBJ2-2
CAWSRETGGYTF	TGTGCCTGGAGCAGGGAGACGGGGGGCTACACCTTC	-	once	TRBV30	TRBJ1-2
CASRTVLATNEKLFF	TGTGCCAGCAGAACAGTTCTAGCAACTAATGAAAAACTGTTTTTT	-	-	TRBV6-6	TRBJ1-4
CASSSRQGETQYF	TGTGCCAGCAGTTCTCGGCAGGGTGAGACCCAGTACTTC	-	once	TRBV6-6	TRBJ2-5
CASRPPGLAGVGQFF	TGTGCCAGCAGACCCCCGGGACTAGCGGGAGTAGGGCAGTTCTTC	TRBD2	-	TRBV25-1	TRBJ2-1
CASSLYGRAGGIQLNTGELFF	TGTGCCAGCAGTTTATATGGCCGGGCGGGAGGGATCCAATTGAACACCGGGGAGCTGTTTTTT	TRBD2	-	TRBV27	TRBJ2-2
CASSDPGQPAGETQYF	TGTGCCAGCAGTGACCCCGGACAGCCCGCGGGAGAGACCCAGTACTTC	-	-	TRBV6-1	TRBJ2-5
CASRTVSSSYEQYF	TGCGCCAGCAGGACGGTTTCTAGCTCCTACGAGCAGTACTTC	-	-	TRBV5-1	TRBJ2-7
CASSEEGTASYEQYF	TGTGCCAGCAGTGAAGAAGGAACAGCCTCCTACGAGCAGTACTTC	-	-	TRBV2	TRBJ2-7
CASSSGILAGSYNEQFF	TGTGCCAGCAGCTCCGGTATCTTAGCGGGCTCCTACAATGAGCAGTTCTTC	TRBD2	-	TRBV7-2	TRBJ2-1
CSAIDKNIQYF	TGCAGTGCTATTGACAAAAACATTCAGTACTTC	-	-	TRBV20-1	TRBJ2-4
CASRGQGTEYQPQHF	TGTGCCAGCAGAGGTCAGGGAACTGAGTATCAGCCCCAGCATTTT	-	-	TRBV6-6	TRBJ1-5
CASSKASGQGAQETQYF	TGTGCCAGCAGCAAAGCCTCTGGACAGGGGGCACAAGAGACCCAGTACTTC	-	-	TRBV21-1	TRBJ2-5
CASRPRTAPIRNEQYF	TGTGCCAGCAGGCCCAGGACAGCTCCTATTCGGAACGAGCAGTACTTC	-	-	TRBV2	TRBJ2-7
CASTNLNQPQHF	TGTGCCAGTACTAATCTGAATCAGCCCCAGCATTTT	-	-	TRBV19	TRBJ1-5
CASKGEEQFF	TGCGCCAGCAAGGGGGAGGAGCAGTTCTTC	-	-	TRBV5-1	TRBJ2-1
CSVLRTSAGYGYTF	TGCAGCGTTCTTAGGACAAGTGCGGGATATGGCTACACCTTC	-	once	TRBV29-1	TRBJ1-2
CASSQVRRTVSYNEQFF	TGTGCCAGCAGCCAAGTTAGGCGGACAGTTTCCTACAATGAGCAGTTCTTC	-	-	TRBV14	TRBJ2-1
CASRFSGTKRETQYF	TGTGCCAGCAGATTTTCGGGCACGAAGCGAGAGACCCAGTACTTC	-	-	TRBV27	TRBJ2-5